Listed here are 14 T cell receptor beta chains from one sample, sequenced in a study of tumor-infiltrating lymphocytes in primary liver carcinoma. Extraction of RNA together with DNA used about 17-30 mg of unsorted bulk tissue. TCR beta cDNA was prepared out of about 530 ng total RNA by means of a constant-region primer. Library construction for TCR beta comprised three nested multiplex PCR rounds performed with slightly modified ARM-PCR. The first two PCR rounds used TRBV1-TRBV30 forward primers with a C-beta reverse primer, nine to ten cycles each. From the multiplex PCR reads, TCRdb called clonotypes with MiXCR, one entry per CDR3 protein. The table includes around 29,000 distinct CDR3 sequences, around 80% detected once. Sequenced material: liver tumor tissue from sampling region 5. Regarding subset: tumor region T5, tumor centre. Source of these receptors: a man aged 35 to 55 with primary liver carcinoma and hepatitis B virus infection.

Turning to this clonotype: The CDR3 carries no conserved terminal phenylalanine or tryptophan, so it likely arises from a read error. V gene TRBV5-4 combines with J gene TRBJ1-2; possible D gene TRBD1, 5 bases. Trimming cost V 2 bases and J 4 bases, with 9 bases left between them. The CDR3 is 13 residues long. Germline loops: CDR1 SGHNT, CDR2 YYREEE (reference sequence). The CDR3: CASSFRGSYGYTL. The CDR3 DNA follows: TGTGCCAGCAGCTTTCGGGGGAGCTATGGCTACACCCTC.

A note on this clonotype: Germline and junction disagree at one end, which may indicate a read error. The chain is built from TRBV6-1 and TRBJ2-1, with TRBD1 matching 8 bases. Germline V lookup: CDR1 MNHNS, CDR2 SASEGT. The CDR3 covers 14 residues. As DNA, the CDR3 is TGTGCCAGCAAGGACAGGGCGTCCTACAATAAGCAGTTCTTC. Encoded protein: CASKDRASYNKQFF.

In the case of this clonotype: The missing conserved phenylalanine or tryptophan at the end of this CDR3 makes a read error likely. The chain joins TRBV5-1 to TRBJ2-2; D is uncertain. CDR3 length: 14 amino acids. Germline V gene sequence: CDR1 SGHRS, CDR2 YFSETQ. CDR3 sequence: CANSLATNTGELFS. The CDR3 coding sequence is TGCGCCAACAGCTTGGCCACAAACACCGGGGAGCTGTTTTCT.

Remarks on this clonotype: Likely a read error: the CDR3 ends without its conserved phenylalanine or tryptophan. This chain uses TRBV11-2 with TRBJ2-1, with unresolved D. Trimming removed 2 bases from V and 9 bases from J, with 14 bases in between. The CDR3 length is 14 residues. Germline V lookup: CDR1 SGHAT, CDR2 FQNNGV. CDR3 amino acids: CASSLYWLDSEQFL. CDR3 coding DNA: TGTGCCAGCAGCTTATACTGGCTAGATAGTGAGCAGTTCTTA.

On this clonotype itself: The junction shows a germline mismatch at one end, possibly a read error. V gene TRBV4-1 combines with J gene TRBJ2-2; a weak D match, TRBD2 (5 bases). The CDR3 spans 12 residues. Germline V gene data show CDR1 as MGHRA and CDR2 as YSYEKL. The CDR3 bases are TGCGCCAGCAGCCAAGAAACCGGGAAGCTGTTTTTC. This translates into CASSQETGKLFF.

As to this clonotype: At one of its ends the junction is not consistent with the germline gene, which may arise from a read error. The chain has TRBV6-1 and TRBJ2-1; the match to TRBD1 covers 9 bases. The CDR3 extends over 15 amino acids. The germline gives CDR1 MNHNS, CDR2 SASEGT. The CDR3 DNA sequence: TGTGCCAGCAATGCGCGGTGGGGACAGGGCTGTGAGCGGTTCTTC. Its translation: CASNARWGQGCERFF.

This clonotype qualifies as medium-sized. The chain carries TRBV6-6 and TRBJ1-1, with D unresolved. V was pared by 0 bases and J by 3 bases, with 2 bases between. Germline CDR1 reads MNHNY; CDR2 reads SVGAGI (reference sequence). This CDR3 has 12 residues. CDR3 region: CASSYSDTEAFF. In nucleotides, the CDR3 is TGTGCCAGCAGTTACTCGGACACTGAAGCTTTCTTT.

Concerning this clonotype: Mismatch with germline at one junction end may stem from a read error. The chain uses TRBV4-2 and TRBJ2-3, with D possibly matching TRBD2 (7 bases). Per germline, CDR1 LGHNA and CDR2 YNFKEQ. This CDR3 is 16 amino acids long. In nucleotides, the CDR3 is TGTGTCAGCAGCCGGGAAGGGGGGGGTTACACAGATACGCAGTATTTT. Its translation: CVSSREGGGYTDTQYF.

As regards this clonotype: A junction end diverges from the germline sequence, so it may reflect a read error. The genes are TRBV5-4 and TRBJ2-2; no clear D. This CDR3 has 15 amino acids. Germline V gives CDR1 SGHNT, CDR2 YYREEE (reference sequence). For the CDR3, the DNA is TGTGCCAGTAGCTCGAACCGGGTCTTAACCGGGGAGCTGTTTTTT. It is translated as CASSSNRVLTGELFF.

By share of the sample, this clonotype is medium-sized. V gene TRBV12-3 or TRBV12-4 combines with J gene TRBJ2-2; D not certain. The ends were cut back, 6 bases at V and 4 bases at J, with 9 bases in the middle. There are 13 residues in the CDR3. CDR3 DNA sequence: TGTGCCAGCAGCGGCTACTCCACCGGGGAGCTGTTTTTT. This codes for CASSGYSTGELFF.

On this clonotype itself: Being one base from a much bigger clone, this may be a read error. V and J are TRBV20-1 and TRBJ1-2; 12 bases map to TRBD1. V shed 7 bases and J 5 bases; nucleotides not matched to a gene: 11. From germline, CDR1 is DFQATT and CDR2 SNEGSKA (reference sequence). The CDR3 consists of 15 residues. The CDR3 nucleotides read TGCAGTGTACCCTCCGGGACAGGGGGCGCGTATGGCTACACCTTC. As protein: CSVPSGTGGAYGYTF.

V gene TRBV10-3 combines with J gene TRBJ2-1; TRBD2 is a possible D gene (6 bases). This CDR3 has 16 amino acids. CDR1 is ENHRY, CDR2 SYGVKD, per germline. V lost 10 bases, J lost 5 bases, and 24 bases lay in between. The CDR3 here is CATLYSPLGSDNEQFF. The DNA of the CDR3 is TGTGCCACTTTATATTCACCCCTCGGGAGTGACAATGAGCAGTTCTTC.

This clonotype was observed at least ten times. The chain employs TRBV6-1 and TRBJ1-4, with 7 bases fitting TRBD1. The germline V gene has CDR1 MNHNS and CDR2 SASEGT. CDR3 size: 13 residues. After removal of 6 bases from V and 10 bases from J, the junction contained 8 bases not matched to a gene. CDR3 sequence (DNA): TGTGCCAGCAGCGCCGACAGGGACGGAAAACTGTTTTTT. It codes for CASSADRDGKLFF.

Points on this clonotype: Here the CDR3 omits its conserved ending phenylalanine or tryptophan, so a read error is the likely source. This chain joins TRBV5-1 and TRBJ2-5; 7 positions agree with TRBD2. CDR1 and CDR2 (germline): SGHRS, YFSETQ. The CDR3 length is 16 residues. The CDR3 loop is CASSLAGRGILETQYL. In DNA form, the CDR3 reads TGCGCCAGTAGCTTGGCTGGGCGGGGGATCCTAGAGACCCAGTACTTG.